These T cell receptor beta chains were read from a single sample in a study of a mutant IDH1 vaccine in newly diagnosed glioma. Sequencing used immunoSEQ multiplex PCR; TCRdb keeps in-frame clones, though not all of them. The table has roughly 99,000 clones, approximately 90% seen once. The starting material was PBMCs, obtained from a glioma patient treated with radiotherapy, temozolomide or both. These receptors were collected from a woman aged 45-65 years with glioma. Both conserved end residues are part of each CDR3. The D gene is left open where the match is weak. Size is stated for part of the rows, as once, few or many counts, or as a class when the clone is expanded.

d_call	clone_size	v_call	j_call	cdr3_aa	cdr3_nt
-	-	TRBV11-1	TRBJ2-5	CASSLAWADQETQYF	TGTGCCAGCAGCTTAGCGTGGGCAGATCAAGAGACCCAGTACTTC
-	-	TRBV6-1	TRBJ2-7	CASSPRGVSYEQYF	TGTGCCAGCAGTCCCCGCGGGGTCTCCTACGAGCAGTACTTC
TRBD2	-	TRBV9	TRBJ2-2	CASSAFSGRATGELFF	TGTGCCAGCAGCGCTTTTAGCGGGAGGGCCACCGGGGAGCTGTTTTTT
-	-	TRBV18	TRBJ1-1	CASSPGLNTEAFF	TGTGCCAGCTCCCCAGGGTTGAACACTGAAGCTTTCTTT
-	-	TRBV28	TRBJ1-1	CASSLNYPGKNTEAFF	TGTGCCAGCAGTTTAAACTATCCAGGGAAGAACACTGAAGCTTTCTTT
TRBD2	-	TRBV15	TRBJ2-3	CATSRDPREQDTQYF	TGTGCCACCAGCAGAGATCCGCGGGAGCAAGATACGCAGTATTTT
-	-	TRBV7-9	TRBJ1-1	CASSLADSRNTEAFF	TGTGCCAGCAGCTTAGCTGACAGTAGAAACACTGAAGCTTTCTTT
-	-	TRBV6-5	TRBJ2-7	CASSYSTGAYEQYF	TGTGCCAGCAGTTACAGCACAGGCGCCTACGAGCAGTACTTC
-	-	TRBV15	TRBJ1-1	CATSRAPGTSNTEAFF	TGTGCCACCAGCAGAGCCCCCGGGACATCGAACACTGAAGCTTTCTTT
-	-	TRBV20-1	TRBJ2-7	CSAQKDEQYF	TGCAGTGCTCAAAAGGACGAGCAGTACTTC
TRBD2	-	TRBV6-5	TRBJ2-3	CASSAAGTSGIRQYF	TGTGCCAGCAGTGCGGCCGGGACTAGCGGGATAAGGCAGTATTTT
TRBD2	-	TRBV28	TRBJ2-7	CASSPWGGRNSYEQYF	TGTGCCAGCAGCCCCTGGGGCGGGAGGAATTCCTACGAGCAGTACTTC
-	-	TRBV28	TRBJ2-7	CASSPLLYGVYEQYF	TGTGCCAGCAGTCCCCTCTTGTATGGGGTCTACGAGCAGTACTTC
TRBD2	-	TRBV7-6	TRBJ2-1	CASANSGNSYNEQFF	TGTGCCAGCGCAAATAGCGGGAACTCCTACAATGAGCAGTTCTTC
-	-	TRBV30	TRBJ2-3	CAWRRGLGSTDTQYF	TGTGCCTGGAGGCGGGGCCTCGGGAGCACAGATACGCAGTATTTT
TRBD1	-	TRBV29-1	TRBJ2-7	CSARTGVYEQYF	TGCAGCGCCCGGACAGGGGTCTACGAGCAGTACTTC
TRBD2	-	TRBV5-6	TRBJ2-7	CASSPGGESYEQYF	TGTGCCAGCAGCCCGGGAGGGGAATCCTACGAGCAGTACTTC
TRBD1	-	TRBV19	TRBJ2-2	CASSIRDRDTGELFF	TGTGCCAGTAGTATTCGAGACAGGGACACCGGGGAGCTGTTTTTT
TRBD2	once	TRBV18	TRBJ2-1	CASSPVLLAGDRNNEQFF	TGTGCCAGCTCACCGGTCCTACTAGCGGGAGATCGGAACAATGAGCAGTTCTTC
TRBD2	-	TRBV19	TRBJ2-3	CASSTGLAADTQYF	TGTGCCAGTAGTACGGGACTAGCGGCAGATACGCAGTATTTT
-	-	TRBV18	TRBJ1-2	CASSWDDYGYTF	TGTGCCAGCTCGTGGGACGACTATGGCTACACCTTC
-	once	TRBV19	TRBJ1-1	CASNYRPNTEAFF	TGTGCCAGTAACTACCGTCCGAACACTGAAGCTTTCTTT
TRBD1	-	TRBV7-8	TRBJ1-2	CASRGQGSTGYTF	TGTGCCAGCAGGGGACAGGGGTCGACTGGCTACACCTTC
TRBD1	-	TRBV28	TRBJ2-5	CASSPYRGQGFGTQYF	TGTGCCAGCAGTCCCTACAGGGGGCAGGGGTTTGGGACCCAGTACTTC
TRBD1	-	TRBV29-1	TRBJ2-5	CSVNRGRQETQYF	TGCAGCGTTAACAGGGGGCGGCAAGAGACCCAGTACTTC
-	-	TRBV7-9	TRBJ2-7	CASFQGGSYEQYF	TGTGCCAGCTTTCAGGGAGGTTCCTACGAGCAGTACTTC
-	-	TRBV5-1	TRBJ1-6	CASSLNRQDSPLHF	TGCGCCAGCAGCTTGAACCGACAGGATTCACCCCTCCACTTT
-	-	TRBV9	TRBJ2-1	CASSVVSTSNNEQFF	TGTGCCAGCAGCGTAGTAAGCACTAGCAACAATGAGCAGTTCTTC
-	-	TRBV19	TRBJ1-5	CASSIREGSNQPQHF	TGTGCCAGTAGTATACGGGAGGGATCCAATCAGCCCCAGCATTTT
TRBD2	-	TRBV28	TRBJ2-7	CASSLWTSGAYEQYF	TGTGCCAGCAGTTTATGGACTAGCGGGGCCTACGAGCAGTACTTC
-	-	TRBV5-6	TRBJ1-3	CASSLWGAGGNTIYF	TGTGCCAGCAGCTTGTGGGGGGCAGGTGGAAACACCATATATTTT
-	-	TRBV5-1	TRBJ2-3	CASSEPLTDTQYF	TGCGCCAGCAGCGAACCGCTGACAGATACGCAGTATTTT
-	-	TRBV6-4	TRBJ2-1	CASSVASLDEQFF	TGTGCCAGCAGTGTAGCTAGTCTGGATGAGCAGTTCTTC
-	-	TRBV30	TRBJ1-5	CAWSPLALSQPQHF	TGTGCCTGGAGCCCGTTAGCTTTATCCCAGCCCCAGCATTTT
TRBD2	once	TRBV27	TRBJ2-4	CASSPRSGSSAKNIQYF	TGTGCCAGCAGTCCGCGTAGCGGGAGTTCGGCCAAAAACATTCAGTACTTC
TRBD2	-	TRBV6-1	TRBJ2-7	CASSEFHPSGGAYEQYF	TGTGCCAGCAGTGAATTTCACCCTAGCGGAGGGGCCTACGAGCAGTACTTC
-	-	TRBV14	TRBJ2-5	CASSSPQGGQTQYF	TGTGCCAGCAGCTCTCCACAGGGTGGACAGACCCAGTACTTC
-	few	TRBV6-1	TRBJ1-1	CASSDSTNTEAFF	TGTGCCAGCAGTGACAGCACGAACACTGAAGCTTTCTTT
TRBD2	-	TRBV5-1	TRBJ2-3	CASSFPGLAGVTDTQYF	TGCGCCAGCAGCTTCCCGGGACTAGCGGGAGTCACAGATACGCAGTATTTT
-	-	TRBV4-2	TRBJ1-2	CASSQDGAGRDRYTF	TGTGCCAGCAGCCAAGATGGGGCAGGGCGCGATCGCTACACCTTC
TRBD1	-	TRBV2	TRBJ1-5	CASRDDRGDQPQHF	TGTGCCAGCAGGGATGACAGGGGGGATCAGCCCCAGCATTTT
-	-	TRBV11-2	TRBJ2-1	CASSLGLGWFF	TGTGCCAGCAGCTTGGGACTGGGTTGGTTCTTC
-	-	TRBV11-2	TRBJ1-1	CASSFQGNTEAFF	TGTGCCAGCAGCTTCCAGGGGAACACTGAAGCTTTCTTT
TRBD2	-	TRBV10-1	TRBJ2-3	CASSESQGGRIYTQYF	TGCGCCAGCAGTGAGTCGCAAGGCGGGAGGATATATACGCAGTATTTT
TRBD2	-	TRBV6-1	TRBJ2-1	CASRTTSGSGDEQFF	TGTGCCAGCAGGACTACTAGCGGGAGTGGCGATGAGCAGTTCTTC
-	-	TRBV28	TRBJ2-2	CASTRGGITGELFF	TGTGCCAGCACTAGGGGCGGAATCACCGGGGAGCTGTTTTTT
-	once	TRBV29-1	TRBJ1-2	CSVESGVGYGYTF	TGCAGCGTTGAATCAGGGGTTGGCTATGGCTACACCTTC
-	-	TRBV2	TRBJ2-1	CASSGGTYNEQFF	TGTGCCAGCAGTGGGGGGACTTACAATGAGCAGTTCTTC
TRBD2	-	TRBV7-8	TRBJ2-5	CASSSLAVKWETQYF	TGTGCCAGCAGCTCCCTAGCGGTGAAGTGGGAGACCCAGTACTTC
-	-	TRBV27	TRBJ2-7	CASSAGTVYEQYF	TGTGCCAGCAGTGCCGGGACGGTCTACGAGCAGTACTTC
-	-	TRBV28	TRBJ1-1	CASSLGEAEAFF	TGTGCCAGCAGTTTGGGAGAGGCTGAAGCTTTCTTT
-	-	TRBV11-3	TRBJ2-7	CASSLTSAPTYEQYF	TGTGCCAGCAGCTTAACAAGTGCACCAACCTACGAGCAGTACTTC
-	-	TRBV2	TRBJ2-3	CASSEQGGPDTQYF	TGTGCCAGCAGTGAACAGGGGGGCCCAGATACGCAGTATTTT
-	-	TRBV5-5	TRBJ1-4	CASSLFSGVGNEKLFF	TGTGCCAGCAGCTTGTTTTCAGGGGTCGGGAATGAAAAACTGTTTTTT